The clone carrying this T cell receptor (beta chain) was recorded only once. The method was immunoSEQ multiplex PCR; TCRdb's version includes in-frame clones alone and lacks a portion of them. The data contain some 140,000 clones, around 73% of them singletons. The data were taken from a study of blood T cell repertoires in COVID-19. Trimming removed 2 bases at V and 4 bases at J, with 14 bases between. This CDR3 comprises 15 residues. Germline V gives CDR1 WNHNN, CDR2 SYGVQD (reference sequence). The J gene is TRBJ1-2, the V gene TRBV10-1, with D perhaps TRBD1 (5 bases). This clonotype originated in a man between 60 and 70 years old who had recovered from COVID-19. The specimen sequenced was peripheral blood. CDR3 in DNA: TGCGCCAGCAGTGAGATGGGGCCCGCTCGCTATGGCTACACCTTC. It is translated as CASSEMGPARYGYTF.